The 5 T cell receptor beta chains given below trace back to one sample, sequenced in a study of T cells after yellow fever vaccination. TCRdb called the 5' RACE reads again in MiXCR, with one record for every CDR3 protein. Here the sample spans just under 600,000 distinct CDR3 sequences, roughly 13% being singletons. This material consisted of PBMCs, taken on the day of the yellow fever booster vaccination. Receptors were obtained from a man between 25 and 39 years old who received the YFV17D yellow fever vaccine.

This clonotype has only a few counts. The V gene is TRBV7-2, the J gene TRBJ2-7; D possibly corresponds to TRBD2 (6 bases). Germline CDR1 and CDR2: SGHTA and FQGNSA. Trimming shortened V by 5 bases and J by 7 bases, and 15 bases separated the two germline ends. CDR3 length: 13 amino acids. CDR3 amino acids: CASSAGPNLEQYF. The CDR3 region has the DNA TGTGCCAGCAGCGCGGGACCGAACTTGGAGCAGTACTTC.

The J gene is TRBJ2-1, the V gene TRBV27, with no clear D. Between the trimmed V and J ends, which lost 0 bases and 1 base, there was a span of 13 bases. Per germline, CDR1 MNHEY and CDR2 SMNVEV (reference sequence). CDR3 length: 17 amino acids. Written as DNA, the CDR3 is TGTGCCAGCAGTTTATCGGCCCTTCCTGGTTCCTACAATGAGCAGTTCTTC. Translation: CASSLSALPGSYNEQFF.

This clonotype was detected ten times or more. The chain links TRBV9 to TRBJ1-2, with D uncertain. The CDR3 is made up of 10 amino acids. Trimming stripped 3 bases from V and 4 bases from J, with 1 base between. The germline V gene encodes CDR1 SGDLS and CDR2 YYNGEE. The CDR3 DNA sequence: TGTGCCAGCAGCGGCTATGGCTACACCTTC. It yields the protein CASSGYGYTF.

The table lists this clonotype with a few counts. This chain links TRBV18 with TRBJ2-7; D is perhaps TRBD1 (5 bases). Germline V gives CDR1 KGHSH, CDR2 LQKENI. The CDR3 loop spans 12 amino acids. The V and J ends lost 6 bases and 6 bases respectively, with 12 bases between them. The CDR3 region is CASSHFQGEQYF. CDR3 in DNA: TGTGCCAGCTCCCACTTTCAGGGCGAGCAGTACTTC.

This clonotype was observed a handful of times. CDR3 coding DNA: TGTGCCAGCAGCCCAACGACAGGGTGGTACAATGAGCAGTTCTTC. Amino acids: CASSPTTGWYNEQFF. This sequence joins TRBV11-2 and TRBJ2-1, with 7 bases identical to TRBD1. CDR3 size: 15 residues. Germline lookup yields CDR1 SGHAT and CDR2 FQNNGV. V lost 5 bases and J lost 4; bases outside the gene matches: 8.